Reported below is one T cell receptor (beta chain). It lacks a known antigen. It has no much larger one-base neighbor in the sample; base qualities were not kept. The time point tag for this specimen amounts to: pre-treatment sample, taken before nivolumab and TIL therapy. Adults with stage 4 NSCLC were enrolled from late 2017 to early 2020 in a dual-center phase I trial. Samples were obtained from a single-arm, open-label phase I trial in which tumor-infiltrating lymphocyte therapy with nivolumab was evaluated in advanced non-small cell lung cancer. Blood mononuclear cells from EDTA tubes were isolated by Ficoll gradient, snap-frozen as pellets, and DNA was extracted with a Qiagen mini-prep kit. This sample is drawn from a study of TIL therapy for anti-PD-1-resistant metastatic lung cancer (dated by TCRdb to about 2021). Regarding the research as a whole: Before any PD-1/PD-L1 blockade was given, tumors were harvested, nivolumab was then administered, and patients who progressed went on to receive lymphodepletion, an infusion of expanded TIL, and IL-2. Among the enrolled patients, the median age was approximately 56 years (range about 35-75), and the median tumor PD-L1 proportion score was about 6%. Most of the cohort had lung adenocarcinoma, four tumors were EGFR-mutant and two were ALK-rearranged, and half of the patients were current or former smokers. A median non-synonymous tumor mutation burden of around 1.5 mutations per megabase was determined across the cohort by whole-exome sequencing. T cell receptor beta sequencing of tumor and peripheral blood was used to follow clonotypes across the tumor, the expanded TIL product and serial blood samples.

TCR beta CDR3 regions were amplified from genomic DNA with the immunoSEQ v3 hsTCRB kit using bias-controlled multiplex PCR. TCR libraries were sequenced on an Illumina NextSeq 500 to approximately 2 million read pairs for survey level or 5-6 million for deep level. As for how the authors treated the data: Clonality was reported by immunoSEQ Analyzer software, which also assigned V, D and J genes and filtered out non-productive sequences. To compare repertoires between infused TIL and blood, productive Simpson clonality was used along with the Morisita overlap index of productive TRB rearrangements. For each clone in blood, the absolute clonotype count was estimated by multiplying the lymphocyte count by the CD3+ fraction and by the clone's productive frequency. TCRdb retrieved this table from immuneACCESS and kept in-frame rearrangements only. Not all clones are present; in checked studies, unresolved V genes account for under half, and no reason is known for the remainder. V and J calls and clone size are those listed in that table; D and trimming were worked out from the DNA. The sample data list 52,000 or so clones, and 75% to 90% of these were observed just once. The ten largest clonotypes hold nearly 3% of the sample.

The research as a whole found: Generalizability was limited because the cohort was highly selected, with more treatment-naive, never-smoker and oncogene-addicted patients included than is typical. The study protocol defined all tumor marker inferences as exploratory. Clonotypes from the infused TIL partially replaced the baseline peripheral repertoire and then declined over months, and persistence showed no apparent association with response.

V loses 1 base of germline sequence and J loses 4 bases, and the interval between the two ends is 15 bases. Taken from cysteine to phenylalanine, the CDR3 has 16 residues. Only the CDR3 portion is preserved as DNA: 48 bases, with reading frame beginning at the first base. The germline V gene specifies SGHAT as CDR1 and FQNNGV as CDR2. The rearrangement combines TRBV11-2 with TRBJ2-3; possibly the D gene is TRBD2, per 7 matching bases. Sample: blood, taken at baseline. The clonotype originates from a person between 30 and 80 years old with non-small cell lung cancer. The DNA sequence reads TGTGCCAGCAGCTTAGGAGGGGCGGGGGCAGCAGATACGCAGTATTTT. Its amino acids are CASSLGGAGAADTQYF.